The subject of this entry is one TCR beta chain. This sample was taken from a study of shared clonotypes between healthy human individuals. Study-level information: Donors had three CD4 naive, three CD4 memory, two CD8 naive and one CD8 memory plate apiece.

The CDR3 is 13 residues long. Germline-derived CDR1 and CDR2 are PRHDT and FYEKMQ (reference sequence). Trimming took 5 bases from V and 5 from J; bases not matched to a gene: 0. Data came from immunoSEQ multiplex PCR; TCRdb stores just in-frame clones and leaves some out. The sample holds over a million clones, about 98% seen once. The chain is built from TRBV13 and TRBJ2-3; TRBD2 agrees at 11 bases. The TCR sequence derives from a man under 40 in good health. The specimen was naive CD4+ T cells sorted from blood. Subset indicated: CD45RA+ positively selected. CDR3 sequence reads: CASSLAGGDTQYF. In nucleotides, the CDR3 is TGTGCCAGCAGCCTAGCGGGAGGAGATACGCAGTATTTT. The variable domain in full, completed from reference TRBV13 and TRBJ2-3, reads AAGVIQSPRHLIKEKRETATLKCYPIPRHDTVYWYQQGPGQDPQFLISFYEKMQSDKGSIPDRFSAQQFSDYHSELNMSSLELGDSALYFCASSLAGGDTQYFGPGTRLTVL.